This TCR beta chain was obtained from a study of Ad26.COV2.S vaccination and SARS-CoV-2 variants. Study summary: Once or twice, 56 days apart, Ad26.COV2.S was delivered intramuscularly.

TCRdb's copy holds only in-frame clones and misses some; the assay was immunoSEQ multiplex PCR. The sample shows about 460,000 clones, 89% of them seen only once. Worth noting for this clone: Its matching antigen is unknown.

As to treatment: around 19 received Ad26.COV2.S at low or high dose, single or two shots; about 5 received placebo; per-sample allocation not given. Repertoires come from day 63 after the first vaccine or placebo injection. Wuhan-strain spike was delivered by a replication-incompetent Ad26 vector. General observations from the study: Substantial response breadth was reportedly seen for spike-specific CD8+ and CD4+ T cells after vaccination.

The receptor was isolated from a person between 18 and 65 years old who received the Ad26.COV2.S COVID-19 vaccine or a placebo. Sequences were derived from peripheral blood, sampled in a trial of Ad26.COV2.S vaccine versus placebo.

DNA of the CDR3: TGCGCCAGCAGCTGGACTTTAGCGGGAGGACAATACGAGCAGTACTTC. It encodes CASSWTLAGGQYEQYF. The gene calls are TRBV5-1 and TRBJ2-7; TRBD2 aligns across 10 bases. The CDR3 has 16 residues. With V trimmed by 3 bases and J by 4 bases, 10 bases remained unmatched. CDR1 SGHRS and CDR2 YFSETQ come from the germline V gene.